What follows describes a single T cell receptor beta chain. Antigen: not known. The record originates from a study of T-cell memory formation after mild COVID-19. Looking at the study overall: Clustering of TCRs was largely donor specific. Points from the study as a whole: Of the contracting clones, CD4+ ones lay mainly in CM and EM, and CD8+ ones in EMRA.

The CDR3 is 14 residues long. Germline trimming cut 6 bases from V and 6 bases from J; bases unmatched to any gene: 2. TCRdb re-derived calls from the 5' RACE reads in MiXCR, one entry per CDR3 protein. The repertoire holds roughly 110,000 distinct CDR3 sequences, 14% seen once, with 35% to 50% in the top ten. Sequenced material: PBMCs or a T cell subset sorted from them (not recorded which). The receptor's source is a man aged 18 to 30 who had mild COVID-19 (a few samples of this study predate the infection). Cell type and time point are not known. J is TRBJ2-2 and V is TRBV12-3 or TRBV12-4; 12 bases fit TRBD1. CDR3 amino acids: CASSRDRGPGELFF. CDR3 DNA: TGTGCCAGCAGCCGGGACAGGGGGCCCGGGGAGCTGTTTTTT.